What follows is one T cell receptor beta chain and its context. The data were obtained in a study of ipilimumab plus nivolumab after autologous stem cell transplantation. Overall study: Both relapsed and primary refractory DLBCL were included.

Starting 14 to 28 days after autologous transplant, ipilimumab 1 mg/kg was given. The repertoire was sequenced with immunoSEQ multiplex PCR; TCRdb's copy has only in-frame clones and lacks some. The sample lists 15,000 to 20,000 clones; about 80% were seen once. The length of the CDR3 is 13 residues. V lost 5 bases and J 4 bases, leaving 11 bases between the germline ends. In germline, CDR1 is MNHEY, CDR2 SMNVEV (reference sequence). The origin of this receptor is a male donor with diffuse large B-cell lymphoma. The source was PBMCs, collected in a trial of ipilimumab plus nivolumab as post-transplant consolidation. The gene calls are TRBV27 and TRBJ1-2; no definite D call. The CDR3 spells CASSPGLIYGYTF. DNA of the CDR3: TGTGCCAGCAGTCCCGGACTGATCTATGGCTACACCTTC.